The T cell receptor (beta chain) under discussion was sequenced for a study of regulatory T cells in long-lasting Graves disease (dated by TCRdb to the early 2020s). In the study overall: Persistent Graves' disease was defined as persistently positive TSH receptor autoantibodies together with antithyroid drug treatment for over 5 years. Patients with persistent Graves' disease were compared with patients with newly diagnosed Graves' disease using TCR sequencing and RNA sequencing of peripheral blood. The study was conducted in China and was registered as a clinical trial. TCR sequencing covered some 13 persistent and 20 or so newly diagnosed Graves' disease patients, around 33 samples in total. Persistent Graves' disease patients in the clinical cohort had taken antithyroid drugs for 9 to 11 years on average. Study-level results and caveats: The study examined only peripheral blood because the primary lesion, thyroid tissue, could not be accessed. More public clonotypes were shared among persistent patients (2,741) than among newly diagnosed patients (966). Sequencing and analysis were limited to the TCR beta chain. Persistent disease showed preferential use of TRBV28, TRBJ1-2 and TRBJ2-5, whereas newly diagnosed disease favored TRBV20-1 and TRBJ2-1. As a limitation, the authors acknowledged that the small sample size may reduce accuracy. Compared with newly diagnosed patients, patients with persistent Graves' disease had lower TCR Shannon entropy and fewer highly expanded clones, which suggests clonal expansion.

Library construction relied on multiplex PCR. Data came from an Illumina HiSeq 4000. iRepertoire HTBI primers and Arm-PCR amplification of CDR3 regions were used to construct TCR beta libraries. Gel purification was performed on PCR products prior to sequencing. Turning to the authors' computational methods: Gene usage analysis of CDR3 amino acid clonotypes relied on the roughly 64 TRBV and 14 TRBJ segments identified across samples. Filtered high-quality paired reads were merged into contigs using COPE and FqMerger. Contigs were aligned with BLAST to IMGT TRBV, TRBD and TRBJ reference genes, and CDR3 was defined per IMGT. Any clonotype with a frequency above 0.1% was counted as a highly expanded clone. Repertoire diversity was measured by Shannon entropy, and V-J evenness by the Gini coefficient. A clonotype found in more than one individual was treated as public. TCRdb handled the public reads itself, with Q25 trimming in fastp and clone calling in MiXCR, and kept productive beta chains. Every distinct CDR3 protein forms one entry, paired with its most common genes and DNA. The V and J calls were not made by the authors but by TCRdb's processing. This sample is represented by approximately 350,000 distinct CDR3 sequences; roughly 23% of them were singletons. Of the sample, around 30% is held by the ten largest clones.

This sample's time point label indicates: persistent/refractory GD, antithyroid drugs over 5 years with positive TRAb. RNA was extracted from PBMCs in TRIzol for both TCR sequencing and RNA sequencing. The diagnosis of Graves' disease was made according to American Thyroid Association guidelines. Patients were recruited from an endocrinology department in Xi'an, China. Each patient gave 7 to 9.5 milliliters of peripheral blood, collected in an EDTA anticoagulant tube. Ficoll Paque Plus density gradient separation was used to isolate PBMCs, and no further T cell sorting was performed. An Agilent 2100 Bioanalyzer and agarose gel were used to check RNA quality, and a NanoDrop 2000 was used to measure RNA concentration. There are 12 amino acids in the CDR3, from cysteine to phenylalanine inclusive. The sequence is cut down to CDR3 DNA, 36 bases in frame from base 1. The CDR1 and CDR2 encoded by the germline V gene are SGHAT and FQNNGV. V loses 3 bases, J loses 4 bases, and the germline ends lie 5 bases apart.

Ten or more counts support this clonotype. The antigen it recognizes is unknown. No base quality values were provided; no much bigger clone lies one nucleotide off. The V and J segments used are TRBV11-2 and TRBJ2-3; the D gene lacks a confident call. This specimen consisted of peripheral blood mononuclear cells (PBMCs), obtained when the disease was refractory, from a patient treated with antithyroid drugs. This clonotype was obtained from a woman aged 40 to 49 with Graves disease. Donor details come from another sample of the same person, matched by shared clones. CDR3 reads: CASSFHADTQYF. The bases read TGTGCCAGCAGCTTTCACGCAGATACGCAGTATTTT.